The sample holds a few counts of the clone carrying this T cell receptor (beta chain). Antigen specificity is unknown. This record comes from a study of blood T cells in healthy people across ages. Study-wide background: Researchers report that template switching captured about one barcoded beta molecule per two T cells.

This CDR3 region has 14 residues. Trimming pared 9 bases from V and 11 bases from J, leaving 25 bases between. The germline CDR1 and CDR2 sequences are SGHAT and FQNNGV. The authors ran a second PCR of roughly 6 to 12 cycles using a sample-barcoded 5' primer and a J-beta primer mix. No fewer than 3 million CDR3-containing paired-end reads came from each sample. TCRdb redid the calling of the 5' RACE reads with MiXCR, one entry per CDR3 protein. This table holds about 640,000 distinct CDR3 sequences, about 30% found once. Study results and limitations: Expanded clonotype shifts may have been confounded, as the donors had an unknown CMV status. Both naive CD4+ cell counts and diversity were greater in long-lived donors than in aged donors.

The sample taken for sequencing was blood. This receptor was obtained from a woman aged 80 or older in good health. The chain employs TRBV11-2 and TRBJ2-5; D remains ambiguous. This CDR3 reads CASQASRHFNEQYF. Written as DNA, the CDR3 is TGTGCCAGTCAGGCGAGTCGGCATTTCAATGAGCAGTACTTC.